Included here is one TCR beta chain sequence, with context. With random hexamers, reverse transcription was performed on about 0.45 to 1 ug of RNA. TCRdb independently ran MiXCR on the immunoSEQ multiplex PCR reads; one entry per CDR3 protein. The table lists 150,000 to 160,000 distinct CDR3 sequences, approximately 96% of them singletons, with roughly 0.15% in the top ten. Negative isolation was used for CD8+ and CD4+ T cells, and FACS enrichment was applied to TEMRA cells. This CDR3 comprises 14 residues. V lost 6 bases and J lost 2, with 11 bases in between. The germline V gene encodes CDR1 DFQATT and CDR2 SNEGSKA (reference sequence). This sample is drawn from a study of CD8 T cells in Susac syndrome.

The chain recombines TRBV20-1 with TRBJ2-6, with D perhaps matching TRBD1 or TRBD2 (5 bases each). This TCR was recovered from a human donor with Susac syndrome. The sample comprised CD4+ T cells from PBMCs. As DNA, the CDR3 is TGCAGTGCCGTTCGAGGGGCTGGGGCCAACGTCCTGACTTTC. It codes for CSAVRGAGANVLTF.